This is a list of T cell receptor beta chains from one sample in a study of T cell responses to AZD1222 COVID-19 vaccine. TCRdb's copy holds only in-frame clones and misses some; the assay was immunoSEQ multiplex PCR. This sample has roughly 120,000 clones, with roughly 87% found just once. The sequenced sample was peripheral blood, obtained on day 0 of AZD1222 vaccination. These receptors were obtained from an adult in good health. The CDR3 runs from the conserved cysteine through the conserved F or W. Fields, in order: V gene, clone size, J gene, D gene, CDR3 protein, CDR3 DNA. The D gene is left open where the match is weak. Clone size, where shown, is once, few, many, or a class for clones that have expanded.

>TRBV5-1|NA|TRBJ2-3|NA
CASSYTTDTQYF
TGCGCCAGCAGCTACACCACAGATACGCAGTATTTT
>TRBV25-1|NA|TRBJ1-4|NA
CASNGGNEKLFF
TGTGCCAGCAACGGGGGAAATGAAAAACTGTTTTTT
>TRBV6-5|NA|TRBJ1-1|TRBD1
CASSFRSGGSWTEAFF
TGTGCCAGCAGTTTTCGTTCAGGGGGTAGCTGGACTGAAGCTTTCTTT
>TRBV7-2|NA|TRBJ1-1|NA
CASSSLTKSSQAFF
TGTGCCAGCAGCTCATTGACAAAATCGAGTCAAGCTTTCTTT
>TRBV4-1|NA|TRBJ1-5|NA
CASSDLSGSNQPQHF
TGCGCCAGCAGCGATCTCTCTGGGAGCAATCAGCCCCAGCATTTT
>TRBV15|NA|TRBJ2-1|TRBD2
CATSRHSGRVGNEQFF
TGTGCCACCAGCAGACATAGCGGGAGGGTAGGAAATGAGCAGTTCTTC
>TRBV5-6|medium-sized|TRBJ1-1|NA
CASSWGGSMNTEAFF
TGTGCCAGCAGCTGGGGGGGCAGTATGAACACTGAAGCTTTCTTT
>TRBV7-2|few|TRBJ1-3|NA
CASSLVGQGKGNTIYF
TGTGCCAGCAGCTTAGTTGGGCAGGGCAAAGGAAACACCATATATTTT
>TRBV28|NA|TRBJ2-2|NA
CAITGHRNTGELFF
TGTGCCATAACGGGACACCGGAACACCGGGGAGCTGTTTTTT
>TRBV7-3|NA|TRBJ2-1|NA
CASSPTGNEQFF
TGTGCCAGCAGCCCAACGGGGAATGAGCAGTTCTTC
>TRBV19|NA|TRBJ1-3|NA
CASERGPGNTIYF
TGTGCCTCAGAACGGGGGCCCGGAAACACCATATATTTT
>TRBV7-6|NA|TRBJ2-5|TRBD1
CASSLDRTGHETQYF
TGTGCCAGCAGCTTAGACAGGACAGGCCACGAGACCCAGTACTTC
>TRBV5-4|NA|TRBJ2-7|NA
CASRLGGGEQYF
TGTGCCAGCAGGCTAGGGGGTGGGGAGCAGTACTTC
>TRBV5-1|few|TRBJ2-5|TRBD2
CASSFLAGEETQYF
TGCGCCAGCAGCTTCTTAGCGGGGGAAGAGACCCAGTACTTC
>TRBV12-3/TRBV12-4|NA|TRBJ2-2|NA
CASSSQRTGELFF
TGTGCCAGCAGTTCCCAGCGAACCGGGGAGCTGTTTTTT
>TRBV27|NA|TRBJ2-7|NA
CASSLSGSNTYEQYF
TGTGCCAGCAGTTTATCAGGGAGCAACACCTACGAGCAGTACTTC
>TRBV29-1|NA|TRBJ1-1|NA
CSVVKVNTEAFF
TGCAGCGTTGTCAAGGTCAACACTGAAGCTTTCTTT
>TRBV2|NA|TRBJ2-2|TRBD1
CASRGQGIKTGELFF
TGTGCCAGCAGAGGACAGGGGATCAAAACCGGGGAGCTGTTTTTT
>TRBV5-1|NA|TRBJ1-4|TRBD1
CASSLAGRGDEKLFF
TGCGCCAGCAGCTTGGCCGGCAGGGGGGATGAAAAACTGTTTTTT
>TRBV12-3/TRBV12-4|NA|TRBJ1-2|NA
CASSSGPNYGYTF
TGTGCCAGCAGTTCCGGACCTAACTATGGCTACACCTTC
>TRBV7-9|NA|TRBJ2-7|NA
CASTTGRGTDSYEQYF
TGTGCCAGCACCACTGGACGCGGGACTGACTCCTACGAGCAGTACTTC
>TRBV19|few|TRBJ2-2|NA
CASSWGRSTGELFF
TGTGCCAGTAGTTGGGGCAGATCCACCGGGGAGCTGTTTTTT
>TRBV4-3|NA|TRBJ2-1|TRBD2
CASSQDELAGEGEQFF
TGCGCCAGCAGCCAAGATGAGCTAGCGGGAGAGGGTGAGCAGTTCTTC
>TRBV6-5|NA|TRBJ1-2|TRBD1
CATQVTGAGGYTF
TGTGCCACGCAAGTCACAGGGGCAGGGGGCTACACCTTC
>TRBV7-8|once|TRBJ2-2|TRBD2
CASSLEARGEYFGELFF
TGTGCCAGCAGCTTAGAGGCCCGGGGGGAGTATTTCGGGGAGCTGTTTTTT
>TRBV3-1/TRBV3-2|few|TRBJ2-3|NA
CASSQGEGDTDTQYF
TGTGCCAGCAGCCAAGGAGAGGGGGACACAGATACGCAGTATTTT
>TRBV14|NA|TRBJ2-7|TRBD2
CASSQPGTSGIEQYF
TGTGCCAGCAGCCAACCCGGGACTAGCGGGATCGAGCAGTACTTC
>TRBV2|NA|TRBJ1-2|NA
CASNAGWDLGGYTF
TGTGCCAGCAACGCAGGGTGGGATCTGGGAGGCTACACCTTC
>TRBV4-3|few|TRBJ2-7|NA
CASSPSAGASYEQYF
TGCGCCAGCAGCCCGTCGGCAGGGGCGTCCTACGAGCAGTACTTC
>TRBV7-9|NA|TRBJ2-7|NA
CASSSSAGHSSYEQYF
TGTGCCAGCAGCTCATCCGCAGGGCACAGCTCCTACGAGCAGTACTTC
>TRBV19|once|TRBJ1-1|NA
CASSIGAPREAFF
TGTGCCAGTAGTATAGGGGCGCCGAGGGAAGCTTTCTTT
>TRBV11-2|NA|TRBJ2-1|TRBD2
CASSLLAGGEQFF
TGTGCCAGCAGCTTGCTAGCGGGAGGGGAGCAGTTCTTC
>TRBV18|NA|TRBJ1-1|TRBD1
CASSLGTAEAFF
TGTGCCAGCTCGCTGGGGACAGCCGAAGCTTTCTTT
>TRBV5-6|NA|TRBJ1-1|NA
CASSLFWGRVNTEAFF
TGTGCCAGCAGCTTGTTTTGGGGGAGGGTGAACACTGAAGCTTTCTTT
>TRBV9|NA|TRBJ2-3|NA
CASSVEGGLSTDTQYF
TGTGCCAGCAGCGTAGAGGGGGGGCTAAGCACAGATACGCAGTATTTT
>TRBV4-3|NA|TRBJ1-5|NA
CASSQDTRSNQPQHF
TGCGCCAGCAGCCAAGATACCCGTAGCAATCAGCCCCAGCATTTT
>TRBV19|NA|TRBJ1-4|TRBD1
CASSTYSGTGYDEKLFF
TGTGCCAGTAGTACCTATTCCGGGACAGGGTATGATGAAAAACTGTTTTTT
>TRBV19|NA|TRBJ2-3|NA
CASSQQGYTQYF
TGTGCCAGTAGCCAGCAGGGGTATACGCAGTATTTT
>TRBV11-1|NA|TRBJ2-1|NA
CASSPGGGALNEQFF
TGTGCCAGCAGCCCCGGTGGGGGCGCGTTAAATGAGCAGTTCTTC
>TRBV6-5|NA|TRBJ2-5|TRBD2
CASSLGLARRETQYF
TGTGCCAGCAGTCTCGGACTAGCAAGGCGAGAGACCCAGTACTTC
>TRBV28|NA|TRBJ2-7|NA
CASSGDGTTGRSDEQYF
TGTGCCAGCAGTGGAGATGGGACGACGGGGCGGAGTGACGAGCAGTACTTC
>TRBV6-2/TRBV6-3|NA|TRBJ2-7|TRBD1
CASSTQTGTNEQYF
TGTGCCAGCAGTACGCAGACAGGGACCAACGAGCAGTACTTC
>TRBV6-1|NA|TRBJ1-3|TRBD1
CASSARDRANSGNTIYF
TGTGCCAGCAGTGCCCGGGACAGGGCGAACTCTGGAAACACCATATATTTT
>TRBV19|NA|TRBJ1-1|TRBD1
CASTQAGGNTEAFF
TGTGCCAGTACCCAGGCAGGGGGCAACACTGAAGCTTTCTTT
>TRBV18|once|TRBJ1-1|NA
CASSPDRASINTEAFF
TGTGCCAGCTCACCGGACCGCGCCTCGATAAACACTGAAGCTTTCTTT
>TRBV6-5|once|TRBJ2-7|NA
CASRPLSSYEQYF
TGTGCCAGCAGGCCGCTAAGCTCCTACGAGCAGTACTTC
>TRBV14|NA|TRBJ2-5|TRBD1
CASSQGQGGYPEVGETQYF
TGTGCCAGCAGCCAAGGACAGGGGGGCTACCCTGAAGTAGGAGAGACCCAGTACTTC
>TRBV4-1|NA|TRBJ2-4|NA
CASSQGRARGGLAKNIQYF
TGCGCCAGCAGCCAAGGTCGCGCCAGGGGGGGATTAGCCAAAAACATTCAGTACTTC
>TRBV28|NA|TRBJ2-1|TRBD2
CASRTLLAGAYNEQFF
TGTGCCAGCAGGACTTTACTAGCGGGAGCCTACAATGAGCAGTTCTTC
>TRBV4-1|once|TRBJ2-7|NA
CASSQWVGDTYEQYF
TGCGCCAGCAGCCAGTGGGTAGGGGATACCTACGAGCAGTACTTC
>TRBV3-1/TRBV3-2|few|TRBJ1-4|NA
CASSQSGGATNEKLFF
TGTGCCAGCAGCCAGTCCGGGGGGGCAACTAATGAAAAACTGTTTTTT
>TRBV2|NA|TRBJ2-2|TRBD2
CASTSEAGGGELFF
TGTGCCAGCACGTCTGAAGCGGGGGGCGGGGAGCTGTTTTTT
>TRBV11-3|once|TRBJ2-1|TRBD1
CASSIGGGDRGYNEQFF
TGTGCCAGCAGCATAGGGGGAGGGGACAGGGGCTACAATGAGCAGTTCTTC
>TRBV2|NA|TRBJ2-1|NA
CASSEGGTTRQFF
TGTGCCAGCAGTGAAGGTGGTACAACGCGGCAGTTCTTC
>TRBV11-1|few|TRBJ1-4|NA
CASSSRQIEEKLFF
TGTGCCAGCAGCTCCAGACAGATAGAGGAAAAACTGTTTTTT